A selection of T cell receptor beta chains follows, all from one sample in a study of cytomegalovirus exposure and HLA in healthy donors. Assay used: immunoSEQ multiplex PCR; TCRdb lists only in-frame clones, some missing. This sample carries around 100,000 clones, roughly 69% of them seen once, and the ten largest clones take about 2.6%. The sequenced material came from PBMCs. The receptors originated from a man over 45 in good health and CMV-seropositive. Each CDR3 is given with its conserved first and last residue.

J,V,length,CDR3
TRBJ1-1,TRBV10-1,14,CASSVETVGTEAFF
TRBJ2-1,TRBV4-1,16,CASSLLTSGGATEQFF
TRBJ1-3,TRBV6-5,14,CASRPPGPGNTIYF
TRBJ1-1,TRBV5-5,13,CASSPSGDTEAFF
TRBJ1-2,TRBV29-1,13,CSGSAPDRGGYTF
TRBJ2-1,TRBV5-6,17,CASRGGGSGLAPHEQFF
TRBJ2-1,TRBV27,18,CASSSYWTSGSPYNEQFF
TRBJ2-3,TRBV10-3,15,CAISESNQGADTQYF
TRBJ2-1,TRBV14,14,CASSPRTGWNEQFF
TRBJ2-3,TRBV7-3,17,CASSTGPSGGGTDTQYF
TRBJ2-7,TRBV11-2,16,CASSSGLRSERYEQYF
TRBJ2-7,TRBV2,13,CASTGGMTYEQYF
TRBJ1-5,TRBV27,16,CASSLSAGYSNQPQHF
TRBJ1-1,TRBV18,14,CASSPEQDYTEAFF
TRBJ1-4,TRBV15,16,CATSRVSFATNEKLFF
TRBJ2-5,TRBV6-1,17,CASSEASPGAGLGTQYF
TRBJ2-5,TRBV18,14,CASSRGRGGETQYF
TRBJ2-4,TRBV25-1,17,CASSGVQHPGGKNIQYF
TRBJ1-2,TRBV4-1,15,CASSQELGAYYGYTF
TRBJ2-2,TRBV19,13,CASSMSGAGELFF
TRBJ2-3,TRBV7-3,14,CASRSGGATDTQYF
TRBJ1-2,TRBV7-9,15,CASSRDRTGEDGYTF
TRBJ2-1,TRBV5-4,13,CAVKRGSENEQFF
TRBJ2-3,TRBV5-1,17,CASSLAAGPGGADTQYF
TRBJ1-4,TRBV5-1,14,CASSPEATNEKLFF
TRBJ1-5,TRBV2,14,CASGQYYSNQPQHF
TRBJ1-2,TRBV5-4,16,CASSALGQGRSYGYTF
TRBJ2-7,TRBV2,13,CASSAIQGYEQYF